What follows are 2 T cell receptor beta chains derived from one specimen sequenced in a study of shared clonotypes between healthy human individuals. Libraries were prepared by immunoSEQ multiplex PCR; TCRdb keeps only in-frame clonotypes and omits some of them. The sample lists 500,000 to 700,000 clones; 95% were seen once. CD45RO-negative, CCR7-selected cells formed the naive CD8 fraction, which excluded terminally differentiated effector memory CD45RA+ cells. Sequencing was carried out using naive CD8+ T cells sorted from blood. Every receptor here comes from a woman in her thirties in good health.

The chain has TRBV18 and TRBJ1-2, with 8 bases lining up with TRBD1. Trimming took 0 bases from V and 0 from J; bases not matched to a gene: 12. This CDR3 region has 19 residues. Germline V gives CDR1 KGHSH, CDR2 LQKENI. The CDR3 DNA reads as TGTGCCAGCTCACCACCGGACAGGGAGCGGGGGCCGGCTAACTATGGCTACACCTTC. This codes for CASSPPDRERGPANYGYTF.

The chain links TRBV15 to TRBJ1-2, with a tentative D call TRBD1 (5 bases). CDR3 size: 15 residues. V lost 3 bases to trimming and J lost 4 bases, with 15 bases between them. CDR1 and CDR2 (germline): LNHNV, YYDKDF (reference sequence). Written as DNA, the CDR3 is TGTGCCACCAGCAGCCGGCCGGGACGGACCTATGGCTACACCTTC. Protein: CATSSRPGRTYGYTF. The whole variable domain, remainder taken from reference TRBV15 and TRBJ1-2, is DAMVIQNPRYQVTQFGKPVTLSCSQTLNHNVMYWYQQKSSQAPKLLFHYYDKDFNNEADTPDNFQSRRPNTSFCFLDIRSPGLGDTAMYLCATSSRPGRTYGYTFGSGTRLTVV.